Sequencing of this T cell receptor (beta chain) was carried out in a study of cytomegalovirus exposure and HLA in healthy donors. Of note for this clone: The sample contains more than one DNA sequence encoding this CDR3.

The V end lost 0 bases, the J end lost 3 bases, and 5 bases lay between the germline ends. Germline V lookup: CDR1 SGDLS, CDR2 YYNGEE. The CDR3 contains 13 residues. The primer mix had 60 Vbeta and 13 Jbeta primers. The method was immunoSEQ multiplex PCR; TCRdb's version includes in-frame clones alone and lacks a portion of them. Among about 160,000 clones listed, 60% to 75% were seen once. Sequenced material: PBMCs. The V and J genes are TRBV9 and TRBJ2-3; no reliable D call. This sequence originates from a woman aged 45-65 years in good health and CMV-seropositive. The CDR3 here is CASSVALTDTQYF. The CDR3 DNA sequence: TGTGCCAGCAGCGTAGCTCTGACAGATACGCAGTATTTT.